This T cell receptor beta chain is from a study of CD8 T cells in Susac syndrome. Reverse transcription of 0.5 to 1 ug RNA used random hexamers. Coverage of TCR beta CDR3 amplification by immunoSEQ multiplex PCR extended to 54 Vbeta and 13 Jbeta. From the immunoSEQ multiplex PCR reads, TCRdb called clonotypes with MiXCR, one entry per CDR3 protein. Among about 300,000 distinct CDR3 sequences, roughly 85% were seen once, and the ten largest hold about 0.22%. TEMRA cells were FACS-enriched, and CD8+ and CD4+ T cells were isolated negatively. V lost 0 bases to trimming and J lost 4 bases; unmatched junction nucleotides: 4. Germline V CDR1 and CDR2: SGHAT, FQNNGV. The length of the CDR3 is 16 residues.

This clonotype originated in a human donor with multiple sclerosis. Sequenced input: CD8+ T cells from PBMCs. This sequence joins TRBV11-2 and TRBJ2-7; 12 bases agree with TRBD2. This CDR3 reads CASSLDSGTSGYEQYF. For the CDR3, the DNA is TGTGCCAGCAGCTTAGATTCCGGGACTAGCGGGTACGAGCAGTACTTC.